This T cell receptor beta chain originates from a study of blood T cell repertoires in COVID-19. Study information: Samples came from the United States, Italy and Spain, spanning acute and convalescent COVID-19. PBMCs, B-cell-depleted T cells, or T cells were the source of the cDNA or gDNA that made up the material.

Study processing details: Amplification with reference gene primers provided the estimates of nucleated cell counts. The data were produced by immunoSEQ multiplex PCR, yet TCRdb's version contains in-frame clones alone and is incomplete. V, J and clone size derive from that table, while D and trimming were established from the DNA sequence. Of 95,000 to 150,000 clones in the sample, about 85% were seen once. The junction had 10 bases not matched to a gene; V was cut back by 4 bases and J by 8 bases. Germline lookup yields CDR1 SGHTA and CDR2 FQGTGA. This CDR3 comprises 15 residues. This sequence originates from a man older than 75 with acute or convalescent COVID-19. The sequenced sample consisted of peripheral blood. V is TRBV7-3 and J is TRBJ1-2, with 10 bases fitting TRBD1. The CDR3 DNA is TGTGCCAGCAGCTGGGGGACAGGGGTGGAGACGGGCTACACCTTC. This translates into CASSWGTGVETGYTF.